This T cell receptor beta chain was retrieved from a study of control samples from healthy donors and cancer patients. Generated by immunoSEQ multiplex PCR, the TCRdb table keeps only in-frame clones and is missing some. The table includes over 100,000 clones, roughly 88% detected once. The V and J ends lost 0 bases and 7 bases respectively, with 3 bases between them. Germline-derived CDR1 and CDR2 are LGHNA and YNFKEQ. The CDR3 is 12 residues long. Sequencing was carried out using blood. This chain links TRBV4-2 with TRBJ1-4; no clear D. This TCR was recovered from a man in his forties or fifties in good health. CDR3 DNA sequence: TGTGCCAGCAGCCAAGATCTTGAAAAACTGTTTTTT. Its protein is CASSQDLEKLFF.